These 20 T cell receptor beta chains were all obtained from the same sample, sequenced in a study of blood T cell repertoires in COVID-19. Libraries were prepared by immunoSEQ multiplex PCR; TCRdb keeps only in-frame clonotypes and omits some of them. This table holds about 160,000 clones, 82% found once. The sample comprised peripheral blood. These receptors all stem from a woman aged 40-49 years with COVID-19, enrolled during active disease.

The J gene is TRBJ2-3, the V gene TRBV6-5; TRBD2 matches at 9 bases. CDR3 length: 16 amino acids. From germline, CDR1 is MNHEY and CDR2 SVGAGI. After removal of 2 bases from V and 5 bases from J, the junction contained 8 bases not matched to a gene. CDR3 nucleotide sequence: TGTGCCAGCAGTTACGATCCACGGCGGGGGGGAGATACGCAGTATTTT. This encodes CASSYDPRRGGDTQYF.

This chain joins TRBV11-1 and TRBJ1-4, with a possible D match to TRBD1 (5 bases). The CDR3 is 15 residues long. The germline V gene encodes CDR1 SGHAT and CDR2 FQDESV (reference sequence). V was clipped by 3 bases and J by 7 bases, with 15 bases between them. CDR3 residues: CASSFGGTGGEKLFF. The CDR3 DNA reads TGTGCCAGCAGCTTCGGCGGGACGGGTGGTGAAAAACTGTTTTTT.

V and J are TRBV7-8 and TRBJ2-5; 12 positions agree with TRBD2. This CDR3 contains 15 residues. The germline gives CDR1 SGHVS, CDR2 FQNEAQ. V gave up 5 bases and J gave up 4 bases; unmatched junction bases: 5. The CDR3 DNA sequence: TGTGCCAGCAGCCACCGGACTAGCGGGGTAGAGACCCAGTACTTC. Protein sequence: CASSHRTSGVETQYF.

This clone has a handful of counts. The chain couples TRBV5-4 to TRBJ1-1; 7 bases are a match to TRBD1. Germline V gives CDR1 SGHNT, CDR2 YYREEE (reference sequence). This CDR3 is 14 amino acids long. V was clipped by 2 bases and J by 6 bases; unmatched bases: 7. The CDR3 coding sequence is TGTGCCAGCAGCTTTCAAGGGGGCTTCGCTGAAGCTTTCTTT. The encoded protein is CASSFQGGFAEAFF.

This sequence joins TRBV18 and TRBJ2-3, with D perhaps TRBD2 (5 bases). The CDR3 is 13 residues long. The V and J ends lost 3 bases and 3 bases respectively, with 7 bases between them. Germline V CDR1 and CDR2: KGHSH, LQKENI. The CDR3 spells CASSPGGTDTQYF. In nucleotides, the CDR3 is TGTGCCAGCTCACCGGGCGGGACAGATACGCAGTATTTT.

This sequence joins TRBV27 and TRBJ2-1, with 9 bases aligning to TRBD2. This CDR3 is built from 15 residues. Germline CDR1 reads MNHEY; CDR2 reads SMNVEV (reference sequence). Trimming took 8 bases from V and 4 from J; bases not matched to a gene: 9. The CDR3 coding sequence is TGTGCCAGCCGTGATAGCGGGGGAACTTACAATGAGCAGTTCTTC. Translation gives CASRDSGGTYNEQFF.

CDR3 coding DNA: TGTGCCTGGAGCAGGGATTTTGGAAACACCATATATTTT. It yields the protein CAWSRDFGNTIYF. V gene TRBV30 combines with J gene TRBJ1-3; D might be TRBD1 (5 bases). Germline V CDR1 and CDR2: GTSNPN, SVGIG (reference sequence). Trimming took off 3 bases at V and 3 bases at J, with 9 bases between the two ends. This CDR3 comprises 13 residues.

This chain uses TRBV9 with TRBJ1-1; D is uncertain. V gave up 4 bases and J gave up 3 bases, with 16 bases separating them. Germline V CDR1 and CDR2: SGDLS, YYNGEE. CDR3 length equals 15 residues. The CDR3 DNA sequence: TGTGCCAGCAGCTCCCTTCCGGTCTTTGACACTGAAGCTTTCTTT. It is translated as CASSSLPVFDTEAFF. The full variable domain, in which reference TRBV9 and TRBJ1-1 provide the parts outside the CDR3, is DSGVTQTPKHLITATGQRVTLRCSPRSGDLSVYWYQQSLDQGLQFLIQYYNGEERAKGNILERFSAQQFPDLHSELNLSSLELGDSALYFCASSSLPVFDTEAFFGQGTRLTVV.

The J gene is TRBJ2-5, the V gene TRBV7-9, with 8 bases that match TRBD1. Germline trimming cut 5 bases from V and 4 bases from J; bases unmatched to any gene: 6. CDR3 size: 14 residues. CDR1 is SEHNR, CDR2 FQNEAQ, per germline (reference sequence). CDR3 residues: CASSPGGYRETQYF. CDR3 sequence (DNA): TGTGCCAGCAGCCCAGGGGGCTATAGAGAGACCCAGTACTTC.

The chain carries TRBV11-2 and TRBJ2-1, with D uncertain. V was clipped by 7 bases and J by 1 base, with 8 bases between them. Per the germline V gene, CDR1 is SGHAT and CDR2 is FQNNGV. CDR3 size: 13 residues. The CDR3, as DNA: TGTGCCAGCACCCCTTCGTCCTACAATGAGCAGTTCTTC. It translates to CASTPSSYNEQFF.

In DNA form, the CDR3 reads TGTGCGAGGAGGGGGACAGGGGATAGCCGGTATAATTCACCCCTCCACTTT. The encoded protein is CARRGTGDSRYNSPLHF. This chain links TRBV2 with TRBJ1-6; 10 bases match TRBD1. Germline CDR1 is SNHLY and CDR2 is FYNNEI. The CDR3 contains 17 residues.

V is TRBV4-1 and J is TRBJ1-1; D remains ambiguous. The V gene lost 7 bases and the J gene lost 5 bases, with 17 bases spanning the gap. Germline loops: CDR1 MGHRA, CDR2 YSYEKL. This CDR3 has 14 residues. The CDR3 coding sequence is TGCGCCAGCACCCTAGTAGGAGGGTTTACTGAAGCTTTCTTT. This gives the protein CASTLVGGFTEAFF.

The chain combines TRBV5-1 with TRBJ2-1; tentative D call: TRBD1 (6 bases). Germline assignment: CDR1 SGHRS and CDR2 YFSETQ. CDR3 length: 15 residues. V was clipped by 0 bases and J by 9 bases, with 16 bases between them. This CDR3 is CASSLDEGVVGEQFF. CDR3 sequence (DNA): TGCGCCAGCAGCTTGGACGAGGGGGTCGTAGGTGAGCAGTTCTTC.

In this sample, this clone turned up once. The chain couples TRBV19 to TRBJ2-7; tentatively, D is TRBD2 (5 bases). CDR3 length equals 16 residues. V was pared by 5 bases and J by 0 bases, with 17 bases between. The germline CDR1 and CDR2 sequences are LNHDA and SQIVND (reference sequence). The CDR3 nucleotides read TGTGCCAGTAGTGGGCATTGGAGGACCAACTCCTACGAGCAGTACGTC. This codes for CASSGHWRTNSYEQYV.

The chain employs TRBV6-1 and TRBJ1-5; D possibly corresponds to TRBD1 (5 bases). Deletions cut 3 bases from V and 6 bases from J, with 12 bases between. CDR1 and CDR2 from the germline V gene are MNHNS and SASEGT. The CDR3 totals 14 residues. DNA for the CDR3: TGTGCCAGCAGTGATTTTGGGGGAGGTCAGCCCCAGCATTTT. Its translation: CASSDFGGGQPQHF.

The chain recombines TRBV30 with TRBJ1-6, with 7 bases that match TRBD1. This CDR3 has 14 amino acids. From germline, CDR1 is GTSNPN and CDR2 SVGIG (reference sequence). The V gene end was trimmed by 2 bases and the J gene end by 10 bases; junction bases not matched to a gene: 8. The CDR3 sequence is CAWSSNRGGSPLHF. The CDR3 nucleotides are TGTGCCTGGAGTTCGAACAGGGGCGGGTCACCCCTCCACTTT.

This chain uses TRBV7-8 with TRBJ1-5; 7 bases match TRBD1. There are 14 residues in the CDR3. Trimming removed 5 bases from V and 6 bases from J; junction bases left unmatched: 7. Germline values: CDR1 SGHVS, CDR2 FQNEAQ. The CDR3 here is CASSPGQVVQPQHF. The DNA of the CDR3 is TGTGCCAGCAGCCCTGGACAGGTTGTTCAGCCCCAGCATTTT.

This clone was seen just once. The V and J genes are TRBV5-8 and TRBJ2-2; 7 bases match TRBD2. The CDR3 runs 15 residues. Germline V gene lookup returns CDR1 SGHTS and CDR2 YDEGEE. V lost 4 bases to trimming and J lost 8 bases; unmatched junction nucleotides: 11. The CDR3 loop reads CASSPGGYFNGELFF. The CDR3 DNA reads TGTGCCAGCAGCCCCGGGGGGTACTTTAATGGGGAGCTGTTTTTT.

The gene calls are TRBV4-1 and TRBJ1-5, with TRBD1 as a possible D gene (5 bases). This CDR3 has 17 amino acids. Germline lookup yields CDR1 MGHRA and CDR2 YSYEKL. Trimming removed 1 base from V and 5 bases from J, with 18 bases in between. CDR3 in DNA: TGCGCCAGCAGCCAAGCGACAGACATTACCGGCTATCAGCCCCAGCATTTT. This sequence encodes CASSQATDITGYQPQHF.

The CDR3 region is CASSQGHRNTEAFF. The CDR3 bases are TGTGCCAGTAGTCAGGGACATAGGAACACTGAAGCTTTCTTT. The chain carries TRBV19 and TRBJ1-1; perhaps TRBD1 as D (6 bases). Germline loops: CDR1 LNHDA, CDR2 SQIVND (reference sequence). The CDR3 has 14 residues. The V end was cut by 5 bases, the J end by 1 base, with 11 bases between.